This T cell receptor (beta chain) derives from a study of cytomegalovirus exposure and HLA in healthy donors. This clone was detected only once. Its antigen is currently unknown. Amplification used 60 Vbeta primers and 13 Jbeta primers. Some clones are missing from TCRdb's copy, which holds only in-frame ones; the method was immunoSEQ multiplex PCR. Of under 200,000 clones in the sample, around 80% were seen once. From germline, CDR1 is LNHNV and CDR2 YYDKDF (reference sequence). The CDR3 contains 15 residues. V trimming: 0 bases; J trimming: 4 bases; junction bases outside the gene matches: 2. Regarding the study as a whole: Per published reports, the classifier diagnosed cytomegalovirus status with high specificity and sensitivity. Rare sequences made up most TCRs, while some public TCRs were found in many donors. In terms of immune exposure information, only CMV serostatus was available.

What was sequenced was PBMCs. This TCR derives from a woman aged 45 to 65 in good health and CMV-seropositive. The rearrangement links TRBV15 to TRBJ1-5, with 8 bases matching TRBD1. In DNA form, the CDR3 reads TGTGCCACCAGCAGAGATTGGGACAGGAATCAGCCCCAGCATTTT. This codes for CATSRDWDRNQPQHF.